This entry is about one T cell receptor beta chain. Treatment: some 20 received Ad26.COV2.S at low or high dose, single or two shots; about 5 received placebo; per-sample allocation not given. Specimens were obtained on day 63 following the first vaccine or placebo injection. Generated by immunoSEQ multiplex PCR, the TCRdb table keeps only in-frame clones and is missing some. There are about 460,000 clones in the sample; 80% to 90% occur only once, and about 1.7% lies in the top ten. The data are from a study of Ad26.COV2.S vaccination and SARS-CoV-2 variants. The CDR3 length is 18 residues. The ends lost 5 bases at V and 6 bases at J; junction bases unmatched: 21. The germline gives CDR1 MNHNY, CDR2 SVGAGI (reference sequence).

Sequenced here: peripheral blood, sampled in a trial of Ad26.COV2.S vaccine versus placebo. The TCR sequence derives from a person aged 18-65 years who received the Ad26.COV2.S COVID-19 vaccine or a placebo. This chain links TRBV6-6 with TRBJ1-2; 7 bases agree with TRBD1. The CDR3 nucleotides read TGTGCCAGCAGTCGACCCCCGGGACAGTTAAGTTCAGTCCATGGCTACACCTTC. This codes for CASSRPPGQLSSVHGYTF.